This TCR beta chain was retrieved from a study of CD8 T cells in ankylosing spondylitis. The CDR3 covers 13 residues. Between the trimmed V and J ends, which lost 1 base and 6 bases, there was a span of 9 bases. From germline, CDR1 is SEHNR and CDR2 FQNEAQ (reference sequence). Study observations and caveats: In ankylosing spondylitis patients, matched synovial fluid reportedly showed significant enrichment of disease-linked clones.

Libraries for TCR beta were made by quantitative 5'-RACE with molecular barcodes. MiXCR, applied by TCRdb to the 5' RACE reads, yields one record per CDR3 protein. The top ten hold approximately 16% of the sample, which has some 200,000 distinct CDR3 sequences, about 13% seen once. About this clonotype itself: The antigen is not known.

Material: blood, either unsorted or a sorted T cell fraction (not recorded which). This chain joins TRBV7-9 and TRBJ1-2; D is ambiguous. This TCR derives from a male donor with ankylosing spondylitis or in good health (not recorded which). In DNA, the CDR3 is TGTGCCAGCAGCTTAGGGGCAATGGATGGCTACACCTTC. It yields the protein CASSLGAMDGYTF.